A selection of T cell receptor beta chains follows, all from one sample in a study of metastatic and nonmetastatic thyroid tumors. Using MiXCR, TCRdb re-called clones from the PCR reads. The sample has 50,000 or so clones; roughly a fifth are singletons. What was sequenced was blood. These receptors all come from a male donor with papillary thyroid cancer or a benign thyroid nodule (not recorded which). Some clones in this sample may be carry-over from other donors' samples. Each CDR3 is given with its conserved first and last residue. Each record gives: D gene, J gene, V gene, clone size, CDR3 DNA, CDR3 protein. The D gene is left open where the match is weak. Clone size is shown for a subset of rows, as once, few, many or a class of expanded clone.

>TRBD1|TRBJ2-7|TRBV5-1|medium-sized
TGCGCCAGCAGCTTTACCGGGACAGGGGGAGGGGAGCAGTACTTC
CASSFTGTGGGEQYF
>-|TRBJ1-2|TRBV30|-
TGTGCCTGGAGTGGGGCGTATGGCTACACCTTC
CAWSGAYGYTF
>TRBD1|TRBJ1-2|TRBV5-1|-
TGCGCCAGCAGCCCGGACAGGGGGCGGGATGGCTACACCTTC
CASSPDRGRDGYTF
>-|TRBJ1-5|TRBV4-1|many
TGCGCCAGCAGCCAAGAGGGACGGTATCAGCCCCAGCATTTT
CASSQEGRYQPQHF
>TRBD2|TRBJ2-7|TRBV2|many
TGTGCCAGCAGGCTAGCGGGAACTTTGGGGCCCTACGAGCAGTACTTC
CASRLAGTLGPYEQYF
>TRBD1|TRBJ2-2|TRBV24-1|many
TGTGCCACCAGTGCCTCGACAGGGTTCACCGGGGAGCTGTTTTTT
CATSASTGFTGELFF
>-|TRBJ1-2|TRBV27|many
TGTGCCAGCAGTTTACAGTGGGGATCGGGTGGCTACACCTTC
CASSLQWGSGGYTF
>-|TRBJ1-6|TRBV28|few
TGTGCCAGCTGGGACGGGGCTTGGAAGGTTGATTCACCCCTCCACTTT
CASWDGAWKVDSPLHF
>TRBD2|TRBJ2-3|TRBV10-3|few
TGTGCCATCAGTGAGGGCGGGAGAGCAGATACGCAGTATTTT
CAISEGGRADTQYF
>-|TRBJ1-1|TRBV10-3|few
TGTGCCATCAGTGGGGGGGATTGGCTCCCTGAAGCTTTCTTT
CAISGGDWLPEAFF
>-|TRBJ2-2|TRBV13|many
TGTGCCAGCAGCGGGGCGGTGGGCCTCACGAACACCGGGGAGCTGTTTTTT
CASSGAVGLTNTGELFF
>-|TRBJ2-3|TRBV5-6|many
TGTGCCAGCAGCCCCCTAAACACAGATACGCAGTATTTT
CASSPLNTDTQYF
>TRBD2|TRBJ2-1|TRBV27|many
TGTGCCAGCAGTTTTCCTGGACTAGCGGGAGGGCCGAGCTCCTACAATGAGCAGTTCTTC
CASSFPGLAGGPSSYNEQFF
>-|TRBJ2-2|TRBV5-1|many
TGCGCCAGCAGCCCCGGAGAGGGGTACACCGGGGAGCTGTTTTTT
CASSPGEGYTGELFF
>TRBD2|TRBJ2-3|TRBV6-1|many
TGTGCCAGCAGTGTAGTAGCGGGAGAGAGTACAGATACGCAGTATTTT
CASSVVAGESTDTQYF
>-|TRBJ2-2|TRBV20-1|-
TGCAGTGCTAGCAAGGGTGTGTGGAACACCGGGGAGCTGTTTTTT
CSASKGVWNTGELFF
>TRBD1|TRBJ2-1|TRBV18|-
TGTGCCAGCTCTCCGAGAAACACAGGGGACGAGCAGTTCTTC
CASSPRNTGDEQFF
>TRBD1|TRBJ2-5|TRBV20-1|many
TGCAGTGCTAGAGCAAACAGGGGGCTAGAGACCCAGTACTTC
CSARANRGLETQYF
>-|TRBJ1-1|TRBV6-1|-
TGTGCCAGCAGTTTGGCGGGCATTAACACTGAAGCTTTCTTT
CASSLAGINTEAFF
>TRBD1|TRBJ2-1|TRBV11-1|many
TGTGCCAGCAGCTTAGAGGGACAGCCTAATGTAAAGTTCTTC
CASSLEGQPNVKFF
>TRBD2|TRBJ2-5|TRBV11-3|-
TGTGCCAGCATCCTCGGGAGGCAGGTCGAGACCCAGTACTTC
CASILGRQVETQYF
>TRBD2|TRBJ2-7|TRBV11-3|many
TGTGCCAGCAGCTTCCTAGCGGGAGTCTACGAGCAGTACTTC
CASSFLAGVYEQYF
>-|TRBJ1-1|TRBV13|many
TGTGCCAGCAGCTTACCATCGGGGGTGAACACTGAAGCTTTCTTT
CASSLPSGVNTEAFF
>-|TRBJ2-5|TRBV20-1|many
TGCAGTGCTGGGCTAGCGCTTCAAGAGACCCAGTACTTC
CSAGLALQETQYF
>-|TRBJ2-7|TRBV20-1|-
TGCAGTGCTGACAGTACCTACGAGCAGTACTTC
CSADSTYEQYF
>-|TRBJ2-7|TRBV2|-
TGTGCCAGCACTATATACTACGAGCAGTACTTC
CASTIYYEQYF
>-|TRBJ2-1|TRBV5-4|many
TGTGCCAGCGCCGTTAGAGGGGGCTCCTACAATGAGCAGTTCTTC
CASAVRGGSYNEQFF
>TRBD2|TRBJ2-3|TRBV7-3|many
TGTGCCAGCAGCCGGGGACTAGAGTCGCCAGATACGCAGTATTTT
CASSRGLESPDTQYF
>-|TRBJ2-5|TRBV6-5|many
TGTGCCAGCAGTTACGGCGAGGGTCAAGAGACCCAGTACTTC
CASSYGEGQETQYF
>TRBD2|TRBJ2-7|TRBV30|-
TGTGCCTGGAGTGTACTAGCGGGAGTCGAGCAGTACTTC
CAWSVLAGVEQYF
>TRBD1|TRBJ2-5|TRBV7-9|many
TGTGCCAGCAGCTCGACAGGGGCGCAAGAGACCCAGTACTTC
CASSSTGAQETQYF
>-|TRBJ2-7|TRBV5-5|many
TGTGCCAGCAGCTTGACTCCGGGACCCTACGAGCAGTACTTC
CASSLTPGPYEQYF
>-|TRBJ1-1|TRBV6-9|-
TGTGCCAGCAGTTATCGGAGACTATGGGACCCTGAAGCTTTCTTT
CASSYRRLWDPEAFF
>-|TRBJ1-5|TRBV2|-
TGTGCCAGCAGTGAGCAAAGGGGTGATCAGCCCCAGCATTTT
CASSEQRGDQPQHF
>-|TRBJ2-7|TRBV24-1|many
TGTGCCACCAGTCACACCGCGGGGAACGAGCAGTACTTC
CATSHTAGNEQYF
>-|TRBJ2-7|TRBV11-2|-
TGTGCCAGCAGCTCGTTCAGACGGGCTCTCTACGAGCAGTACTTC
CASSSFRRALYEQYF
>-|TRBJ1-1|TRBV27|-
TGTGCCAGCAGTTTTGGGCCCCTGGGCCTGAACACTGAAGCTTTCTTT
CASSFGPLGLNTEAFF
>TRBD2|TRBJ2-3|TRBV27|many
TGTGCCAGCAGTCCCCGGGGGGGGGAAACAGATACGCAGTATTTT
CASSPRGGETDTQYF
>-|TRBJ2-7|TRBV15|many
TGTGCCACCAGCAGAGCAAGAGGGGAATTGTCCGAGCAGTACTTC
CATSRARGELSEQYF
>TRBD1|TRBJ2-5|TRBV11-3|few
TGTGCCAGCAGCTCTCACCACAGGGGACAAGAGACCCAGTACTTC
CASSSHHRGQETQYF
>-|TRBJ2-7|TRBV15|-
TGTGCCACCAGCAAGAGAACAGGTGAGGGAGAGCAGTACTTC
CATSKRTGEGEQYF
>-|TRBJ1-6|TRBV4-1|-
TGCGCCAGCAGCCAAGATCTGGAGGCTTCACCCCTCCACTTT
CASSQDLEASPLHF
>TRBD2|TRBJ2-5|TRBV20-1|many
TGCAGTGCCCGACGACTAGCGGGAGGGCCGGGGCAAGAGACCCAGTACTTC
CSARRLAGGPGQETQYF
>-|TRBJ2-2|TRBV28|many
TGTGCCAGCAGAAAAACCGGGGAGCTGTTTTTT
CASRKTGELFF
>TRBD1|TRBJ1-2|TRBV19|-
TGTGCCAGTAGTCCACGGACAGGGGCTCGTGGCTACACCTTC
CASSPRTGARGYTF
>TRBD1|TRBJ1-1|TRBV7-9|many
TGTGCCAGCAGCTTCTTGACAGGGGGCGGCACTGAAGCTTTCTTT
CASSFLTGGGTEAFF
>-|TRBJ1-1|TRBV27|few
TGTGCCAGCAGCCTATCCGAGGGTACTGAAGCTTTCTTT
CASSLSEGTEAFF
>-|TRBJ1-6|TRBV20-1|-
TGCAGTGCTAGAGAGGGGGCTCTCTATAATTCACCCCTCCACTTT
CSAREGALYNSPLHF
>-|TRBJ1-4|TRBV19|many
TGTGCCAGTAGGCCGGGAACCGGGGGAGATAATGAAAAACTGTTTTTT
CASRPGTGGDNEKLFF
>-|TRBJ2-1|TRBV27|many
TGTGCCAGCAGCCCTCGAGCGGACTCCTACAATGAGCAGTTCTTC
CASSPRADSYNEQFF
>-|TRBJ2-7|TRBV11-2|many
TGTGCCAGCAGCTTATCACCCGGGGGCTACGAGCAGTACTTC
CASSLSPGGYEQYF
>-|TRBJ2-7|TRBV28|few
TGTGCCAGCAGTGGTTTACGCGTGGTCTACGAGCAGTACTTC
CASSGLRVVYEQYF
>-|TRBJ2-3|TRBV2|few
TGTGCCAGCAGTGACTGGGGGGGCGGAGTAAATCCGCAGTATTTT
CASSDWGGGVNPQYF
>-|TRBJ2-1|TRBV19|many
TGTGCCAGTAGTATCTCACGGGGCAATGAGCAGTTCTTC
CASSISRGNEQFF